This record concerns one T cell receptor (beta chain) sequence. This clonotype was picked up a small number of times. Its recognized antigen is unknown. The input lacks base qualities; no much larger clone sits a single base away. The germline V gene encodes CDR1 LNHDA and CDR2 SQIVND (reference sequence). The germline ends are 21 bases apart after V is trimmed by 5 bases and J by 2 bases. The cysteine opens and the phenylalanine closes a CDR3 of 17 amino acids. Kept here is only the CDR3 DNA, which spans 51 bases and is read in frame from base 1. Sequencing relied on an Illumina HiSeq 2500. Quantitative 5'-RACE with molecular barcodes was used to prepare TCR beta libraries. In the original analysis: A new computational method based on a probabilistic model of VDJ rearrangement was used to identify disease-linked TCR variants. TCRdb reanalyzed the raw reads on its own, using fastp at Q25 for trimming and MiXCR for clone calling, and kept in-frame beta chains. Rows are unified per CDR3 protein, each entry keeping the most common DNA and genes. TCRdb's processing, not the authors' own work, is the source of the V and J calls. The sample contains approximately 110,000 distinct CDR3 sequences, approximately 25% of them found a single time. The ten largest clones take up roughly an eighth of the sample.

The sample is drawn from a study of CD8 T cells in ankylosing spondylitis (dated by TCRdb to 2016 to 2017). Regarding the study in general: To find TCR variants linked to disease, the study profiled T cell receptor beta repertoires in ankylosing spondylitis patients and healthy donors. In total, the full study cohort was made up of 85 to 140 healthy donors and more than 20 ankylosing spondylitis patients. Samples of peripheral blood were taken, and for ankylosing spondylitis patients, synovial fluid was collected as well. Overall study outcomes, separate from this receptor: According to the report, matched synovial fluid samples from ankylosing spondylitis patients were significantly enriched for the disease-linked clones. Blood from ankylosing spondylitis patients appeared to be characterized by a TCR beta motif made up of eight highly homologous amino acid variants. Some of the motif variants had been reported before in the synovial fluid and blood of reactive arthritis patients, a finding that suggests common disease-initiation mechanisms. The disease-linked clones showed a CD8+ phenotype and occurred at relatively low frequencies in peripheral blood.

Synovial fluid samples and blood samples obtained from the same ankylosing spondylitis patients were matched. The chain employs TRBV19 and TRBJ1-1; possibly the D gene is TRBD1, per 6 matching bases. Sequencing was carried out using synovial fluid, either unsorted or a sorted T cell fraction (not recorded which). The TCR sequence derives from a male donor with ankylosing spondylitis. The CDR3 here reads CASSFGQRGRGNTEAFF. DNA sequence: TGTGCCAGTAGTTTCGGACAGCGGGGAAGAGGCAACACTGAAGCTTTCTTT.